These T cell receptor beta chains were read from a single sample in a study of CD8 T cells in ankylosing spondylitis. TCRdb recomputed calls from the 5' RACE reads with MiXCR, one row per CDR3 protein. The sample contains 100,000 to 150,000 distinct CDR3 sequences, about 7% of which appear only once. The specimen was blood, either unsorted or a sorted T cell fraction (not recorded which). All receptors derive from a male donor with ankylosing spondylitis or in good health (not recorded which). CDR3s leave out the opening cysteine and the closing phenylalanine or tryptophan. The order of the fields is V gene, J gene, D gene, CDR3 protein. D genes are given only for firm matches.

TRBV5-8	TRBJ1-5	-	ASSLEVRAPNQPQH
TRBV18	TRBJ1-2	-	ASSPDRLTNYGYT
TRBV5-1	TRBJ2-7	TRBD1	ASSGDSSEQY
TRBV12-3/TRBV12-4	TRBJ1-2	-	ASSLVWNNYGYT
TRBV5-1	TRBJ1-4	-	ASSPTIAATNEKLF
TRBV20-1	TRBJ1-4	-	SASPGTQPKLF
TRBV6-6	TRBJ1-1	-	ASTMGPEAF
TRBV29-1	TRBJ1-1	TRBD1	SVEVQGDTEAF
TRBV5-5	TRBJ2-1	-	ASSWGRNEQF
TRBV5-1	TRBJ2-1	-	ASSGLVLYNEQF
TRBV28	TRBJ1-1	-	ASSSWRVGNTEAF
TRBV18	TRBJ2-1	-	ASSRPTGGPVWEQF
TRBV6-2/TRBV6-3	TRBJ2-3	-	ASSYSKDTQY
TRBV5-1	TRBJ2-1	TRBD2	ASSNLLAGSYNEQF